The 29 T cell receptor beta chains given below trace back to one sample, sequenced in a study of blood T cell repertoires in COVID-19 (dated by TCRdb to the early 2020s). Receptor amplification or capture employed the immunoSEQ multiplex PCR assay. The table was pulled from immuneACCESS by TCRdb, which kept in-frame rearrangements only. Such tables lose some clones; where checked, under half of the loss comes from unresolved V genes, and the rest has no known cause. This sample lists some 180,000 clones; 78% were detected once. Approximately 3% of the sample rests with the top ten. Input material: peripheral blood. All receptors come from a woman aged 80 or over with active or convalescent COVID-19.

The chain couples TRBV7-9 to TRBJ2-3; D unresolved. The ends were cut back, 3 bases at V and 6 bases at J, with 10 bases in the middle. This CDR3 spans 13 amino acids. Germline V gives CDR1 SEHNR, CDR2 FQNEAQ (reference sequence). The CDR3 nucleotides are TGTGCCAGCAGCTTTCAGCCTAGGGATACGCAGTATTTT. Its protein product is CASSFQPRDTQYF.

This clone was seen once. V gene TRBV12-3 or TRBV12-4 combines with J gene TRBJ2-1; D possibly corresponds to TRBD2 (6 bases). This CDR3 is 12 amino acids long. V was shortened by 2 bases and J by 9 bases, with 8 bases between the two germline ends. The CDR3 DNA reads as TGTGCCAGCAGTTTACCCGGGAGTGAGCAGTTCTTC. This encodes CASSLPGSEQFF.

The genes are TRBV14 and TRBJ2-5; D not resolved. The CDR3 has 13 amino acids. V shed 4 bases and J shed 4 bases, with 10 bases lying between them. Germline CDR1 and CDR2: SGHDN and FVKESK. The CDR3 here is CASSRGTLETQYF. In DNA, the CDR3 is TGTGCCAGCAGCCGAGGTACTCTAGAGACCCAGTACTTC. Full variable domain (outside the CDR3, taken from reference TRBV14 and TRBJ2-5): EAGVTQFPSHSVIEKGQTVTLRCDPISGHDNLYWYRRVMGKEIKFLLHFVKESKQDESGMPNNRFLAERTGGTYSTLKVQPAELEDSGVYFCASSRGTLETQYFGPGTRLLVL.

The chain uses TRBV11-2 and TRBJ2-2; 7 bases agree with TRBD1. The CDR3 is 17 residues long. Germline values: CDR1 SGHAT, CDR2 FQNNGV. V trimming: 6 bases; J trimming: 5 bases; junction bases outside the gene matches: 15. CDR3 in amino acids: CASSTGRGRGRTGELFF. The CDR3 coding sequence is TGTGCCAGCAGTACCGGAAGGGGAAGGGGGCGGACCGGGGAGCTGTTTTTT.

CDR3 DNA sequence: TGCGCCAGCAGCTTGCGGGCGCCAGGGAACCAAGAGACCCAGTACTTC. Translating it yields CASSLRAPGNQETQYF. V usage is TRBV5-1 and J usage is TRBJ2-5; TRBD1 might be the D (5 bases). Germline V gives CDR1 SGHRS, CDR2 YFSETQ. This CDR3 spans 16 amino acids. Trimming took 1 base from V and 0 from J, leaving 13 bases between them.

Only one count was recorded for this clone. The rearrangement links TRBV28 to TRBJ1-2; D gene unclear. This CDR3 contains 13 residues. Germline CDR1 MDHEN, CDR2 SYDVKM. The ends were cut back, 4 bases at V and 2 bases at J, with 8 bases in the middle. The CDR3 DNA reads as TGTGCCAGCAGTTCCGGGATGAACTATGGCTACACCTTC. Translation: CASSSGMNYGYTF.

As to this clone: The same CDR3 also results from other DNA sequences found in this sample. The CDR3 sequence is CASSLGGQGNEKLFF. Here the CDR3 DNA reads TGTGCCAGCAGTTTGGGGGGACAGGGGAACGAAAAACTGTTTTTT. The chain recombines TRBV28 with TRBJ1-4; 10 nucleotides match TRBD1. Trimming took 3 bases from V and 8 from J; bases not matched to a gene: 6. This CDR3 spans 15 amino acids. Germline lookup yields CDR1 MDHEN and CDR2 SYDVKM.

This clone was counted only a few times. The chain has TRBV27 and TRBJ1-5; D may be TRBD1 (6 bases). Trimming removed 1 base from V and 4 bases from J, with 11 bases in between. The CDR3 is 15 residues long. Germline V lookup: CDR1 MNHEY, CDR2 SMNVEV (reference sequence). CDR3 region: CASSLFTGQNQPQHF. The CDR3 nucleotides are TGTGCCAGCAGTTTATTCACAGGGCAAAATCAGCCCCAGCATTTT.

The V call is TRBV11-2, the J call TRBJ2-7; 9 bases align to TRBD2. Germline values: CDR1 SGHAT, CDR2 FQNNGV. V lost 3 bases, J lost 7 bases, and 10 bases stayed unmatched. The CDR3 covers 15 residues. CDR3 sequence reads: CASSLFGGGAREQYF. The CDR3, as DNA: TGTGCCAGCAGCTTGTTTGGCGGGGGGGCCCGAGAGCAGTACTTC.

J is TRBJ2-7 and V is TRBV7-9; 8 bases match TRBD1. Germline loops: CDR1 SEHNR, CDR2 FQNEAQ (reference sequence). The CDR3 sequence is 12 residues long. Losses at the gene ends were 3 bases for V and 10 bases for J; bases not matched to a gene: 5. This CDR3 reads CASSFDRGTQYF. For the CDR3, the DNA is TGTGCCAGCAGCTTCGACAGGGGAACACAGTACTTC.

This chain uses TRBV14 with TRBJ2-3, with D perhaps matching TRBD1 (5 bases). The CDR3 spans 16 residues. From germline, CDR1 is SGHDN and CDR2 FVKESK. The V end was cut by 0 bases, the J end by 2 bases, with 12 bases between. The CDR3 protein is CASSQDGSGITDTQYF. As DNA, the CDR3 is TGTGCCAGCAGCCAAGATGGTTCAGGGATCACAGATACGCAGTATTTT.

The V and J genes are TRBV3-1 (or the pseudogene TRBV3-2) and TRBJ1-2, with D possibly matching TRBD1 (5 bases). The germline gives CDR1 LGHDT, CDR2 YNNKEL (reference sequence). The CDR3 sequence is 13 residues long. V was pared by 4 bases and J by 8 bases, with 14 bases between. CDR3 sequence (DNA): TGTGCCAGCAGCCCATTCGACCAGGGCGGCTACACCTTC. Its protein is CASSPFDQGGYTF.

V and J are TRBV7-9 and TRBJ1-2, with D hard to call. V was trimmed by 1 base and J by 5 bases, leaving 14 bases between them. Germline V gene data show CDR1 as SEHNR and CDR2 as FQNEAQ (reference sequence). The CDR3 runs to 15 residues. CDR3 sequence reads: CASSLVRSGLYGYTF. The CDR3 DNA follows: TGTGCCAGCAGCTTAGTGCGGTCAGGACTTTATGGCTACACCTTC. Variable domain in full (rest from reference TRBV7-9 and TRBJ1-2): DTGVSQNPRHKITKRGQNVTFRCDPISEHNRLYWYRQTLGQGPEFLTYFQNEAQLEKSRLLSDRFSAERPKGSFSTLEIQRTEQGDSAMYLCASSLVRSGLYGYTFGSGTRLTVV.

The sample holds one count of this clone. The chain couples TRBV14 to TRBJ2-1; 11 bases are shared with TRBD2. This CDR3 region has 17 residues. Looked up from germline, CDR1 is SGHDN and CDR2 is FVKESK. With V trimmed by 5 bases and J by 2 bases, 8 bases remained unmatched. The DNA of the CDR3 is TGTGCCAGCAGCGACGAGCTAGCGGGGGGCACCTACAATGAGCAGTTCTTC. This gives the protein CASSDELAGGTYNEQFF.

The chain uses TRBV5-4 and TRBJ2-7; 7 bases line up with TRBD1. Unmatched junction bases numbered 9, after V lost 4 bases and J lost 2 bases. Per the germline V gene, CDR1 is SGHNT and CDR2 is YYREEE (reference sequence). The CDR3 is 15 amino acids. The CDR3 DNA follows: TGTGCCAGCAGCGCACTCCGGGACAGAGCCTACGAGCAGTACTTC. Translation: CASSALRDRAYEQYF.

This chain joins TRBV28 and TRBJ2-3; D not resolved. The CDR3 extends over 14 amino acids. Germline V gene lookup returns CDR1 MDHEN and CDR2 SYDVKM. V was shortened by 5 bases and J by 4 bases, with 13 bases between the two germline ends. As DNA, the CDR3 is TGTGCCAGCAGTCGGGTTCGGAACGCAGATACGCAGTATTTT. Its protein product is CASSRVRNADTQYF.

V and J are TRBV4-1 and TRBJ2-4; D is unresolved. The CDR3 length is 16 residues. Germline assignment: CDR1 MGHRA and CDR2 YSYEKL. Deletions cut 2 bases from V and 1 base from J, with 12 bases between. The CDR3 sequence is CASSQPFQVAKNIQYF. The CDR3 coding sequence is TGCGCCAGCAGCCAACCGTTCCAGGTCGCCAAAAACATTCAGTACTTC.

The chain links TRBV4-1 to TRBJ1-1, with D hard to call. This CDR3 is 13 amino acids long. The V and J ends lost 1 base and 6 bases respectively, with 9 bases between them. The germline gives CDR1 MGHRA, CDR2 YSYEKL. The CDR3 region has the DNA TGCGCCAGCAGCCAAGCAGTGTCAGCTGAAGCTTTCTTT. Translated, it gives CASSQAVSAEAFF.

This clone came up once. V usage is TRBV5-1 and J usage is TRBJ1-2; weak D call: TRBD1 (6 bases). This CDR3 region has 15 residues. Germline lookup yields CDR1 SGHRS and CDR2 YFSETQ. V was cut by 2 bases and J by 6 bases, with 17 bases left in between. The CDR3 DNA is TGCGCCAGCAGCTTTCGGGGGGCGCTTGGTCATGGCTACACCTTC. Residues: CASSFRGALGHGYTF.

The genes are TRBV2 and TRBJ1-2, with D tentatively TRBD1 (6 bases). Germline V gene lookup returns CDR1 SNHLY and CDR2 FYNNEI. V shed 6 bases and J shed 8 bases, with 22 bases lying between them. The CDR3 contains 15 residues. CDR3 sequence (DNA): TGTGCCAGCAGAAAGTTTGGACTGGGGGCAGGGGGCTACACCTTC. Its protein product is CASRKFGLGAGGYTF.

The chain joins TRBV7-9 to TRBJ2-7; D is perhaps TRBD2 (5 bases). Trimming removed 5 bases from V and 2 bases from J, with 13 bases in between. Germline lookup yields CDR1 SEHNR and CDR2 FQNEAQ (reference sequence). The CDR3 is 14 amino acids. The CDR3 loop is CASSPRLFTYEQYF. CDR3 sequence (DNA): TGTGCCAGCAGCCCCCGACTATTTACCTACGAGCAGTACTTC. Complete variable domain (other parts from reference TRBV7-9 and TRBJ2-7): DTGVSQNPRHKITKRGQNVTFRCDPISEHNRLYWYRQTLGQGPEFLTYFQNEAQLEKSRLLSDRFSAERPKGSFSTLEIQRTEQGDSAMYLCASSPRLFTYEQYFGPGTRLTVT.

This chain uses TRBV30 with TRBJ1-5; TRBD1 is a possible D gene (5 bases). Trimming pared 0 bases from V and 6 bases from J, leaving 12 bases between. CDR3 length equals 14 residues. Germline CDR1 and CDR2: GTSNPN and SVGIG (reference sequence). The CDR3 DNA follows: TGTGCCTGGAGTGTAGGCGGGGGGAGTCAGCCCCAGCATTTT. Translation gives CAWSVGGGSQPQHF.

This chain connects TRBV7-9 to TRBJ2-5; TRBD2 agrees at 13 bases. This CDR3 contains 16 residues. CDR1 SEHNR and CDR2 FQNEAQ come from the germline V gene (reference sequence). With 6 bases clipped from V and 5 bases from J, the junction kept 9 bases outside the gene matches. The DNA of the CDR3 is TGTGCCAGCAGATCCGGGACTAGCGGGGTCGGGGAGACCCAGTACTTC. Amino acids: CASRSGTSGVGETQYF.

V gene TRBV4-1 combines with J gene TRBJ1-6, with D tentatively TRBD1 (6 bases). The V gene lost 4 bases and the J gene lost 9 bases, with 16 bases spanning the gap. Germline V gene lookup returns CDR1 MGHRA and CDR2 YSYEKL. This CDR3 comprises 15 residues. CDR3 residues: CASSRSTGYGSPLHF. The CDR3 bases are TGCGCCAGCAGCCGATCGACAGGTTATGGTTCACCCCTCCACTTT.

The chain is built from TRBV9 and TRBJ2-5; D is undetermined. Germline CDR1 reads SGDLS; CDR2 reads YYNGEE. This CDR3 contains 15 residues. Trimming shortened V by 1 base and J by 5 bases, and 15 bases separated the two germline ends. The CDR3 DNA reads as TGTGCCAGCAGCGTATCATCGACAACTGGGGAGACCCAGTACTTC. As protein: CASSVSSTTGETQYF.

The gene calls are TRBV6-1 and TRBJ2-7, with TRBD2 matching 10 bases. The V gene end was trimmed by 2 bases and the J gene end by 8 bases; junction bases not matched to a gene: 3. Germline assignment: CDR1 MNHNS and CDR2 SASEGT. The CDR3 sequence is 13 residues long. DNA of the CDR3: TGTGCCAGCAGTGAACTAGCGGGGGTGCAGCAGTACTTC. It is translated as CASSELAGVQQYF.

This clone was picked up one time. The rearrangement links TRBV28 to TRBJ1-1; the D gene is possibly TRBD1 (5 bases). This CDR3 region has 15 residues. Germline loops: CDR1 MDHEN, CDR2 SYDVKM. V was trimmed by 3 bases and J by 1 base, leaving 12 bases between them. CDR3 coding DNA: TGTGCCAGCAGTTTCGCGGGACGAAAGAACACTGAAGCTTTCTTT. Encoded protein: CASSFAGRKNTEAFF.

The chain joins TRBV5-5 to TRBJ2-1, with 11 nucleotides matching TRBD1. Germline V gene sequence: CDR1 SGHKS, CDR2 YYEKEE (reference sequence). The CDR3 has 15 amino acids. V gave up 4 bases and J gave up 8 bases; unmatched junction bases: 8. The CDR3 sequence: CASSPDRGRGDEQFF. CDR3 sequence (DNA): TGTGCCAGCAGCCCGGACAGGGGGCGCGGGGATGAGCAGTTCTTC.

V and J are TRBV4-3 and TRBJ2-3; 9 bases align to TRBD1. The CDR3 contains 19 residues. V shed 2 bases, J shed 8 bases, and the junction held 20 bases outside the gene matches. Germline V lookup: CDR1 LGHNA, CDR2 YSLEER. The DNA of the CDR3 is TGCGCCAGCAGCCAACTACCCTCGCGGGGGACAGGGATTTTAGGTACGCAGTATTTT. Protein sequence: CASSQLPSRGTGILGTQYF.